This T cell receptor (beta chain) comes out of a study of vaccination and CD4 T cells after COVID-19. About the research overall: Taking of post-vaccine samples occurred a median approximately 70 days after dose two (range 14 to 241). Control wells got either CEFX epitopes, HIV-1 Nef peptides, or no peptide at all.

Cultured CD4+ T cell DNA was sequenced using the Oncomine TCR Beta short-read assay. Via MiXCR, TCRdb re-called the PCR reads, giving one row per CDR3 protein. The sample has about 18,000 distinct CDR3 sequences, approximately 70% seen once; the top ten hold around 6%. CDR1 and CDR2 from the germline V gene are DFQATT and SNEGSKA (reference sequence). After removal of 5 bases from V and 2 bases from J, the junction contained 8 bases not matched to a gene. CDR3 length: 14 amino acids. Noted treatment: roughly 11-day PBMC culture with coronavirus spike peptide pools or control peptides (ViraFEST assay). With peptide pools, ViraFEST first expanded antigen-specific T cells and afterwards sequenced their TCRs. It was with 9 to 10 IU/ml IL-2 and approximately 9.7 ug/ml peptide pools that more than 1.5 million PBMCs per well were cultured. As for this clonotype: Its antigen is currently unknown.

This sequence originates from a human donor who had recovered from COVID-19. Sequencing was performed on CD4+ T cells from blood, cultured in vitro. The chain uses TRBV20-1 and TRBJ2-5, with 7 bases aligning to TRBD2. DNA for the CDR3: TGCAGTGCTCATAGCACTAGCGAACAAGAGACCCAGTACTTC. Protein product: CSAHSTSEQETQYF.